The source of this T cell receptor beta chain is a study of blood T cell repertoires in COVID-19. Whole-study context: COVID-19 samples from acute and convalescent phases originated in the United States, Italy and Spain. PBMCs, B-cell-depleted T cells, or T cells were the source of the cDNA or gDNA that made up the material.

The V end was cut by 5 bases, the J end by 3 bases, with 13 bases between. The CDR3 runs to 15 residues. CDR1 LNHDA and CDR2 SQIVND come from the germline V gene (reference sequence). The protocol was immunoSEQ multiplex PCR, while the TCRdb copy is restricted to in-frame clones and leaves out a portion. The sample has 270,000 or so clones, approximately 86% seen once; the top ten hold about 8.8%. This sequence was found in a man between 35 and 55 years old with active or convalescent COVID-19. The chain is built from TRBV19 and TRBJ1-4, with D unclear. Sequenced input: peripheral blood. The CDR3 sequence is CASSSRQLSNEKLFF. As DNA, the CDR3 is TGTGCCAGTAGTTCGAGACAACTGTCTAATGAAAAACTGTTTTTT.